Listed here are 24 T cell receptor beta chains from one sample, sequenced in a study of blood T cell repertoires in COVID-19 (dated by TCRdb to the early 2020s). The library was built by means of the immunoSEQ multiplex PCR assay. Entries here come from immuneACCESS through TCRdb and include only in-frame sequences with V and J called. Some clones fail to appear in such tables; in the studies checked, an unresolved V gene covers under half of the shortfall, and the cause of the remainder is unknown. Across this sample there are approximately 160,000 clones, with 84% seen only once. The ten largest account for roughly 6.8% of the sample. The sequenced sample was peripheral blood. Every receptor here comes from a woman between 45 and 65 years old in a cohort sampled during active or convalescent COVID-19.

V is TRBV19 and J is TRBJ2-2, with 10 bases lining up with TRBD2. V was pared by 5 bases and J by 5 bases, with 5 bases of the junction left unmatched. The V gene's germline CDR1 is LNHDA and CDR2 SQIVND (reference sequence). The CDR3 is 15 residues long. CDR3 residues: CASSPSGGGTGELFF. CDR3 in DNA: TGTGCCAGTAGTCCTAGCGGGGGCGGAACCGGGGAGCTGTTTTTT.

The chain employs TRBV3-1 (or the pseudogene TRBV3-2) and TRBJ1-2; 10 bases are a match to TRBD1. The CDR3 spans 14 residues. Germline-derived CDR1 and CDR2 are LGHDT and YNNKEL (reference sequence). V was pared by 4 bases and J by 8 bases, with 7 bases of the junction left unmatched. The CDR3 DNA is TGTGCCAGCAGCCGCCTAGACAGGGGGCAAGGCTACACCTTC. Its translation is CASSRLDRGQGYTF.

The chain links TRBV19 to TRBJ2-7, with D possibly being TRBD1 (7 bases). The CDR3 loop spans 15 amino acids. V was pared by 4 bases and J by 7 bases, with 20 bases between. Germline CDR1 and CDR2: LNHDA and SQIVND (reference sequence). CDR3 sequence reads: CASSRRDSQTGEQYF. CDR3 bases: TGTGCCAGTAGTAGGCGGGACAGCCAAACGGGGGAGCAGTACTTC.

The chain links TRBV29-1 to TRBJ2-5; possibly TRBD1 for D (6 bases). V shed 4 bases and J shed 2 bases, with 14 bases lying between them. The CDR3 has 14 amino acids. Germline assignment: CDR1 SQVTM and CDR2 ANQGSEA. The DNA of the CDR3 is TGCAGCGTTGCTACCGAGACAGGACAAGAGACCCAGTACTTC. Protein product: CSVATETGQETQYF.

The chain recombines TRBV5-4 with TRBJ1-1; 11 nucleotides align to TRBD1. The CDR3 spans 16 residues. With 4 bases clipped from V and 4 bases from J, the junction kept 9 bases outside the gene matches. CDR1 is SGHNT and CDR2 is YYREEE in the germline V gene (reference sequence). The CDR3 DNA follows: TGTGCCAGCAGCCCCTTTGGCGGGACAGGGGGCACTGAAGCTTTCTTT. This codes for CASSPFGGTGGTEAFF.

The chain recombines TRBV7-9 with TRBJ2-3, with a tentative D call TRBD2 (6 bases). The CDR3 contains 16 residues. The V gene lost 1 base and the J gene lost 2 bases, with 13 bases spanning the gap. Germline V gene data show CDR1 as SEHNR and CDR2 as FQNEAQ (reference sequence). CDR3 sequence reads: CASSLDPGVNTDTQYF. The CDR3 DNA sequence: TGTGCCAGCAGCTTAGACCCGGGGGTAAACACAGATACGCAGTATTTT.

The chain links TRBV11-3 to TRBJ1-3; TRBD1 is a possible D gene (6 bases). Trimming left V 7 bases short and J 0 bases short, with 13 bases between. The CDR3 has 15 amino acids. CDR1 is SGHNT and CDR2 is YENEEA in the germline V gene. The CDR3 spells CASNPPGHSGNTIYF. The CDR3 coding sequence is TGTGCCAGCAATCCGCCGGGACACTCTGGAAACACCATATATTTT.

The rearrangement uses TRBV3-1 (or the pseudogene TRBV3-2) and TRBJ1-4; 12 bases agree with TRBD1. The CDR3 is 18 amino acids. The V gene end was trimmed by 4 bases and the J gene end by 6 bases; junction bases not matched to a gene: 12. The germline V gene has CDR1 LGHDT and CDR2 YNNKEL (reference sequence). The CDR3 nucleotides read TGTGCCAGCAGCCCTCTGCCGGGACAGGGGGCGGTGTATGAAAAACTGTTTTTT. As protein: CASSPLPGQGAVYEKLFF.

This clone was recorded once. V usage is TRBV29-1 and J usage is TRBJ2-7; a weak D match, TRBD1 (7 bases). This CDR3 is 11 amino acids long. The V and J ends lost 7 bases and 8 bases respectively, with 15 bases between them. Per germline, CDR1 SQVTM and CDR2 ANQGSEA. The CDR3 DNA is TGCAGCGGGGCCCAGGGGGGCAAGCAGTACTTC. Translating gives CSGAQGGKQYF.

This clone was seen just once. The chain employs TRBV4-1 and TRBJ2-4; tentative D call: TRBD1 (5 bases). The CDR3 runs to 13 residues. Germline values: CDR1 MGHRA, CDR2 YSYEKL. V was shortened by 0 bases and J by 8 bases, with 8 bases between the two germline ends. The CDR3 sequence: CASSQEGVDIQYF. CDR3 DNA: TGCGCCAGCAGCCAAGAAGGGGTTGACATTCAGTACTTC.

DNA for the CDR3: TGTGCCAGCAGTCGCCAACTAGCGGGGGGCTCCTACAATGAGCAGTTCTTC. This translates into CASSRQLAGGSYNEQFF. The rearrangement joins TRBV11-2 to TRBJ2-1; 12 nucleotides line up with TRBD2. The CDR3 is 17 residues long. Germline CDR1 SGHAT, CDR2 FQNNGV. Trimming at V came to 6 bases and at J to 0 bases, leaving 6 bases not matched to a gene.

V and J are TRBV18 and TRBJ1-5; TRBD1 aligns across 9 bases. This CDR3 contains 16 residues. Germline V gives CDR1 KGHSH, CDR2 LQKENI. The trim removed 4 bases at V and 1 base at J, leaving 5 bases unmatched. The CDR3 is CASSRNGQGSNQPQHF. CDR3 nucleotide sequence: TGTGCCAGCTCACGCAATGGACAGGGGAGCAATCAGCCCCAGCATTTT.

The CDR3 DNA sequence: TGTGCCAGCAGCGTAGTGACGGCGGGAGGCTACACCTTC. It yields the protein CASSVVTAGGYTF. The V gene is TRBV9, the J gene TRBJ1-2; D remains ambiguous. Trimming took off 0 bases at V and 8 bases at J, with 11 bases between the two ends. CDR1 SGDLS and CDR2 YYNGEE come from the germline V gene. The CDR3 is made up of 13 amino acids.

The V gene is TRBV10-3, the J gene TRBJ2-2; 7 bases line up with TRBD2. V lost 7 bases to trimming and J lost 2 bases; unmatched junction nucleotides: 7. This CDR3 has 15 amino acids. CDR1 and CDR2 (germline): ENHRY, SYGVKD. The CDR3 here is CAIIGAGVNTGELFF. The CDR3 DNA sequence: TGTGCCATCATTGGGGCGGGGGTTAACACCGGGGAGCTGTTTTTT.

The chain carries TRBV3-1 (or the pseudogene TRBV3-2) and TRBJ1-1; D perhaps matches TRBD1 (6 bases). V lost 1 base to trimming and J lost 2 bases, with 8 bases between them. CDR1 is LGHDT, CDR2 YNNKEL, per germline (reference sequence). The length of the CDR3 is 14 residues. The CDR3: CASSQVQGNTEAFF. For the CDR3, the DNA is TGTGCCAGCAGCCAAGTACAGGGAAACACTGAAGCTTTCTTT.

This chain links TRBV7-2 with TRBJ1-6, with 10 bases matching TRBD1. Germline values: CDR1 SGHTA, CDR2 FQGNSA. Losses at the gene ends were 6 bases for V and 8 bases for J; bases not matched to a gene: 7. The CDR3 extends over 15 amino acids. This CDR3 is CASRKGQGVYSPLHF. In nucleotides, the CDR3 is TGTGCCAGCAGAAAAGGACAGGGGGTTTATTCACCCCTCCACTTT.

Concerning this clone: A much larger clone sits a single nucleotide away, making a read error possible. The sample contains more than one DNA sequence encoding this CDR3. This sequence joins TRBV13 and TRBJ2-6; 8 nucleotides match TRBD2. CDR3 length: 18 residues. Germline V gives CDR1 PRHDT, CDR2 FYEKMQ (reference sequence). This CDR3 reads CASSAGGEFRSGANVLTF. The CDR3 nucleotides are TGCGCCAGCAGCGCCGGGGGGGAGTTTAGGTCCGGGGCCAACGTCCTGACTTTC.

The chain combines TRBV7-8 with TRBJ2-2; D is possibly TRBD2 (5 bases). The CDR3 loop spans 17 amino acids. Trimming took off 4 bases at V and 1 base at J, with 16 bases between the two ends. Germline V lookup: CDR1 SGHVS, CDR2 FQNEAQ. The CDR3 reads CASSYRPFGGNTGELFF. The CDR3 DNA is TGTGCCAGCAGCTACCGACCCTTTGGAGGGAACACCGGGGAGCTGTTTTTT. The whole variable domain, remainder taken from reference TRBV7-8 and TRBJ2-2, is GAGVSQSPRYKVAKRGQDVALRCDPISGHVSLFWYQQALGQGPEFLTYFQNEAQLDKSGLPSDRFFAERPEGSVSTLKIQRTQQEDSAVYLCASSYRPFGGNTGELFFGEGSRLTVL.

This chain links TRBV7-9 with TRBJ2-7; 7 bases match TRBD2. The V segment lost 8 bases and the J segment 2 bases; nucleotides outside the gene matches: 6. Germline V gene data show CDR1 as SEHNR and CDR2 as FQNEAQ (reference sequence). The CDR3 has 13 residues. CDR3 sequence reads: CASGGVGTYEQYF. The CDR3 region has the DNA TGTGCCAGCGGGGGGGTAGGGACCTACGAGCAGTACTTC.

V and J are TRBV9 and TRBJ1-4; D might be TRBD1 (6 bases). Per germline, CDR1 SGDLS and CDR2 YYNGEE. The CDR3 spans 19 residues. V shed 0 bases and J shed 4 bases, with 22 bases lying between them. This chain's CDR3 is CASSVASQGWGPNNEKLFF. The CDR3 region has the DNA TGTGCCAGCAGCGTAGCGAGCCAGGGGTGGGGACCGAATAATGAAAAACTGTTTTTT. The full variable domain, completed using reference TRBV9 and TRBJ1-4, is DSGVTQTPKHLITATGQRVTLRCSPRSGDLSVYWYQQSLDQGLQFLIQYYNGEERAKGNILERFSAQQFPDLHSELNLSSLELGDSALYFCASSVASQGWGPNNEKLFFGSGTQLSVL.

V gene TRBV10-2 combines with J gene TRBJ2-7; 9 bases fit TRBD1. Per the germline V gene, CDR1 is WSHSY and CDR2 is SAAADI. This CDR3 contains 13 residues. V dropped 7 bases and J dropped 5; count of bases not matched to a gene: 6. Here the CDR3 DNA reads TGCGCCAGCAACCCGACAGGGGGGAACGAGCAGTACTTC. It codes for CASNPTGGNEQYF.

The rearrangement links TRBV19 to TRBJ1-1, with 7 bases matching TRBD1. The CDR3 spans 13 residues. Germline CDR1 is LNHDA and CDR2 is SQIVND (reference sequence). The ends lost 10 bases at V and 1 base at J; junction bases unmatched: 6. This CDR3 reads CATHRQGNTEAFF. The CDR3 DNA reads TGTGCCACACACCGACAGGGGAACACTGAAGCTTTCTTT.

J is TRBJ1-1 and V is TRBV7-2; D unresolved. CDR1 SGHTA and CDR2 FQGNSA come from the germline V gene. Between the trimmed V and J ends, which lost 3 bases and 0 bases, there was a span of 8 bases. CDR3 size: 14 residues. CDR3 region: CASSFGVLNTEAFF. CDR3 nucleotides: TGTGCCAGCAGCTTTGGAGTGTTGAACACTGAAGCTTTCTTT.

This clone was seen once. CDR3 protein: CASREAGNTIYF. In DNA form, the CDR3 reads TGTGCCAGCCGGGAGGCAGGAAACACCATATATTTT. This sequence joins TRBV10-3 and TRBJ1-3; D not resolved. Trimming stripped 10 bases from V and 4 bases from J, with 11 bases between. The germline CDR1 and CDR2 sequences are ENHRY and SYGVKD. The CDR3 consists of 12 residues.